This is a list of T cell receptor beta chains from one sample in a study of CD8 T cells in ankylosing spondylitis. TCRdb fed the 5' RACE reads into MiXCR, producing one record per CDR3 protein. The sample lists about 200,000 distinct CDR3 sequences, 7% to 8% seen once, with approximately 15% in the top ten. Source material: blood, either unsorted or a sorted T cell fraction (not recorded which). These receptors came from a male donor with ankylosing spondylitis. Both conserved end residues are part of each CDR3. D genes are given only for firm matches. The size entry is marked missing in some rows and otherwise reads once, few, many or a size class.

.	.	TRBV7-2	TRBJ2-1	TGTGCCAGCACCTTATCACCGGGACGGGCCAATGAGCAGTTCTTC	CASTLSPGRANEQFF
many	.	TRBV5-1	TRBJ2-7	TGCGCCAGCAGTGAGCCAAACCCCTACGAGCAGTACTTC	CASSEPNPYEQYF
many	TRBD2	TRBV12-3/TRBV12-4	TRBJ2-5	TGTGCCAGCAGTTTCTTGCGGGGGGGCTGGGAGACCCAGTACTTC	CASSFLRGGWETQYF
.	.	TRBV11-3	TRBJ2-2	TGTGCCAGCAGCCAGGGATTCGGGGAGCTGTTTTTT	CASSQGFGELFF
.	.	TRBV29-1	TRBJ2-3	TGCAGCGTGGCGGGGGCCATGGTTGGTGGAGATACGCAGTATTTT	CSVAGAMVGGDTQYF
many	TRBD2	TRBV6-2/TRBV6-3	TRBJ2-7	TGTGCCAGCAGTTACGGGACTAGCGGAACGATCTACGAGCAGTACTTC	CASSYGTSGTIYEQYF
many	TRBD2	TRBV7-9	TRBJ2-4	TGTGCCAGCAGCTCAGAACTAGCGGGGGAAAACATTCAGTACTTC	CASSSELAGENIQYF
many	TRBD1	TRBV7-9	TRBJ2-7	TGTGCCAGCAGCGACGACAGGGACTACGAGCAGTACTTC	CASSDDRDYEQYF
few	TRBD2	TRBV7-8	TRBJ2-1	TGTGCCAGCAGCTTAGAGGGACTAGCGGGGCATGAGCAGTTCTTC	CASSLEGLAGHEQFF
many	.	TRBV6-2/TRBV6-3	TRBJ1-4	TGTGCCAGCAGTTACTCGATGACTGAAAAACTGTTTTTT	CASSYSMTEKLFF
many	TRBD1	TRBV7-9	TRBJ2-5	TGTGCCAGCAGCTTCAGCCAAACAGGGGTACAAGAGACCCAGTACTTC	CASSFSQTGVQETQYF
many	.	TRBV7-2	TRBJ1-3	TGTGCCAGCATCCAGAGCTCTGGAAACACCATATATTTT	CASIQSSGNTIYF
many	.	TRBV5-1	TRBJ2-7	TGCGCCAGCAGCGATTACAGGGTGGGCTCCTACGAGCAGTACTTC	CASSDYRVGSYEQYF
many	.	TRBV6-5	TRBJ1-1	TGTGCCAGCAGTTACGGTGGGGGACCCACTGAAGCTTTCTTT	CASSYGGGPTEAFF
.	.	TRBV4-2	TRBJ1-1	TGTGCCAGCAGCCAAGATTGGGGGGGCTGGTACACTGAAGCTTTCTTT	CASSQDWGGWYTEAFF
many	.	TRBV4-3	TRBJ2-3	TGCGCCAGCAGCCAGAGGCAGGGTGGGACAGATACGCAGTATTTT	CASSQRQGGTDTQYF
.	.	TRBV7-6	TRBJ1-1	TGTGCCAGCAGCTTTTTGGACACTGAAGCTTTCTTT	CASSFLDTEAFF
many	TRBD1	TRBV29-1	TRBJ1-2	TGCAGCTCGACGGACAGGACCGATGGCTACACCTTC	CSSTDRTDGYTF
many	.	TRBV7-9	TRBJ2-5	TGTGCCAGCAGCTTACGCTTCGGGACCCAGTACTTC	CASSLRFGTQYF
few	TRBD2	TRBV27	TRBJ2-3	TGTGCCAGCGGAGAAAGGGGAATAGCGGGAGTGGCAGATACGCAGTATTTT	CASGERGIAGVADTQYF
.	.	TRBV7-9	TRBJ1-1	TGTGCCAGCAGCTCCGGGCCCCGGCACACTGAAGCTTTCTTT	CASSSGPRHTEAFF
.	.	TRBV29-1	TRBJ2-1	TGCAGCGGCAGAAAAGCTAGGACTGAGCAGTTCTTC	CSGRKARTEQFF
many	TRBD1	TRBV29-1	TRBJ2-2	TGCAGCACAGGGGATAACACCGGGGAGCTGTTTTTT	CSTGDNTGELFF
.	TRBD1	TRBV5-1	TRBJ2-1	TGCGCCAGCAGCGTTGGGGACAGAGGAGCCTACAATGAGCAGTTCTTC	CASSVGDRGAYNEQFF
few	.	TRBV2	TRBJ1-5	TGTGCCAGCGCACCTTATAGCAATCAGCCCCAGCATTTT	CASAPYSNQPQHF
many	TRBD1	TRBV6-5	TRBJ2-1	TGTGCCAGCAAGACAGGGCGTGAGCAGTTCTTC	CASKTGREQFF
many	TRBD1	TRBV12-3/TRBV12-4	TRBJ1-1	TGTGCCAGCAGTCCCCGGGACAGGGTTAACACTGAAGCTTTCTTT	CASSPRDRVNTEAFF
many	.	TRBV15	TRBJ2-7	TGTGCCACCAGCAGGACGGGACGCTTAAGCTACGAGCAGTACTTC	CATSRTGRLSYEQYF
many	.	TRBV7-9	TRBJ2-4	TGTGCCAGCAATGCGGGTGCCAAAAACATTCAGTACTTC	CASNAGAKNIQYF
many	.	TRBV5-1	TRBJ2-5	TGCGCCAGCAGCTTGGTTGGGGCAGCGGCGGAGACCCAGTACTTC	CASSLVGAAAETQYF
many	.	TRBV4-2	TRBJ2-5	TGTGCCAGCAGCCAAGAACCAGGAAGGGAGACCCAGTACTTC	CASSQEPGRETQYF
many	.	TRBV25-1	TRBJ2-3	TGTGCCAGCAGTTATGGGGGCTCAGATACGCAGTATTTT	CASSYGGSDTQYF
.	TRBD2	TRBV24-1	TRBJ2-2	TGTGCCACCAGTGACCCACTAAGCGGGGGGCCATACACCGGGGAGCTGTTTTTT	CATSDPLSGGPYTGELFF
many	TRBD1	TRBV4-1	TRBJ2-7	TGCGCCAGCAGCCAAGGGGACAGGGGCTACGAGCAGTACTTC	CASSQGDRGYEQYF
many	.	TRBV13	TRBJ1-2	TGTGCCAGCAGCTTAGGATCCAGGGAGTTCGATGGCTACACCTTC	CASSLGSREFDGYTF
.	TRBD1	TRBV6-5	TRBJ1-6	TGTGCCAGCAGTTACTTAATGGGACAGTCACCCCTCCACTTT	CASSYLMGQSPLHF
many	.	TRBV6-2/TRBV6-3	TRBJ1-5	TGTGCCAGCAGTTACTCGAGGCGGGGAAATCAGCCCCAGCATTTT	CASSYSRRGNQPQHF
many	.	TRBV9	TRBJ1-1	TGTGCCAGCAGCGCCTTCGGGGGGAACACTGAAGCTTTCTTT	CASSAFGGNTEAFF
.	TRBD1	TRBV29-1	TRBJ2-1	TGCAGCGGCACAGGGGCCTCCTACAATGAGCAGTTCTTC	CSGTGASYNEQFF
few	TRBD1	TRBV30	TRBJ1-1	TGTGCCTGGAGCCGGGACAGGGGGAACACTGAAGCTTTCTTT	CAWSRDRGNTEAFF
many	.	TRBV20-1	TRBJ2-7	TGCAGTGCTAGAGATCCCCAGCAAGAAGGATACGAGCAGTACTTC	CSARDPQQEGYEQYF
many	TRBD2	TRBV5-5	TRBJ2-7	TGTGCCAGCAGCTTTGGACTAGCGGGGACCTACGAGCAGTACTTC	CASSFGLAGTYEQYF
many	TRBD1	TRBV4-3	TRBJ2-5	TGCGCCAGCAGCCAAGGACAGGGGGTGGGGGAGACCCAGTACTTC	CASSQGQGVGETQYF
few	.	TRBV9	TRBJ1-6	TGTGCCAGCAGCGTGCAGGGACGATCACCCCTCCACTTT	CASSVQGRSPLHF
many	TRBD1	TRBV28	TRBJ1-1	TGTGCCAGCAGTTTACTCCGTACAGGGGTGCCGCAAGCTTTCTTT	CASSLLRTGVPQAFF
many	.	TRBV3-1	TRBJ2-1	TGTGCCAGCAGCCAAATGTTTGAGCAGTTCTTC	CASSQMFEQFF
many	TRBD2	TRBV7-8	TRBJ2-3	TGTGCCAGCAGTCCAGGACTAGCCACCCCTAATACGCAGTATTTT	CASSPGLATPNTQYF
many	TRBD1	TRBV7-2	TRBJ1-5	TGTGCCAGCAGCTTGGGCTCACAGGGGGTTGGGCCCCAGCATTTT	CASSLGSQGVGPQHF
many	TRBD1	TRBV7-9	TRBJ1-2	TGTGCCAGCAGCTTGGGACAGTCGGGGAATGGCTACACCTTC	CASSLGQSGNGYTF
many	.	TRBV4-3	TRBJ1-5	TGCGCCAGCAGCCAAGAGAGGTGGGGCAATCAGCCCCAGCATTTT	CASSQERWGNQPQHF
few	.	TRBV12-3/TRBV12-4	TRBJ1-1	TGTGCCAGCACTCCTCCATGGGGGGTGGGGACTGAAGCTTTCTTT	CASTPPWGVGTEAFF
.	.	TRBV6-5	TRBJ1-5	TGTGCCAGCAGTTACTCGACGGGTAGCGGTCAGCCCCAGCATTTT	CASSYSTGSGQPQHF
many	.	TRBV7-9	TRBJ1-1	TGTGCCAGCAGCCCCATGATCGCTGAAGCTTTCTTT	CASSPMIAEAFF
many	TRBD1	TRBV24-1	TRBJ1-4	TGTGCCACCAGTGATGTACCCCGGGACAGTAATGAAAAACTGTTTTTT	CATSDVPRDSNEKLFF
few	.	TRBV29-1	TRBJ1-2	TGCAGCGTTCAAGACGGGAGGCGCTCTAACTATGGCTACACCTTC	CSVQDGRRSNYGYTF
.	.	TRBV20-1	TRBJ1-2	TGCAGTGCTAGGAGGGGCTACACCTTC	CSARRGYTF
.	.	TRBV5-6	TRBJ2-7	TGTGCCAGCGGGGAACTGGGGGGCTACGAGCAGTACTTC	CASGELGGYEQYF
many	.	TRBV12-3/TRBV12-4	TRBJ2-2	TGTGCCAGCAGTCCCGGACAGCCCGTGGAGCTGTTTTTT	CASSPGQPVELFF
many	TRBD1	TRBV27	TRBJ1-1	TGTGCCAGCAAGGGACAGGGGAACACTGAAGCTTTCTTT	CASKGQGNTEAFF
.	.	TRBV4-1	TRBJ1-3	TGCGCCAGCAGCCAAGCTGAGCGCCCTGGAAACACCATATATTTT	CASSQAERPGNTIYF